Listed below are T cell receptor beta chains from one sample, sequenced in a study of blood T cells in healthy people across ages. In TCRdb, the 5' RACE reads were re-called with MiXCR into one record per CDR3 protein. Of roughly 900,000 distinct CDR3 sequences in the sample, around 30% were seen once. Source material: blood. Receptors originate from a woman at least 80 years old in good health. CDR3s include the opening cysteine and the closing phenylalanine or tryptophan. The D gene is left open where the match is weak. Clone size is given for some rows only: seen once, a few or many times, or a class if the clone is expanded.

v_call	clone_size	j_call	d_call	cdr3_nt	cdr3_aa
TRBV6-6	few	TRBJ1-1	.	TGTGCCACTACAGGAGGGGGAGGTCGGACTGAAGCTTTCTTT	CATTGGGGRTEAFF
TRBV5-6	many	TRBJ2-7	.	TGTGCCAGCAGCTTTCAAGACTACGAGCAGTACTTC	CASSFQDYEQYF
TRBV2	.	TRBJ1-3	.	TGTGCCAGCAGGGAAGGCGGGGGTGGAAACACCATATATTTT	CASREGGGGNTIYF
TRBV7-2	.	TRBJ2-3	TRBD2	TGTGCCAGCAGCTTAGGGGGTAGCGGGAGTCTGACAGATACGCAGTATTTT	CASSLGGSGSLTDTQYF
TRBV6-2/TRBV6-3	.	TRBJ1-6	TRBD1	TGTGCCAGCAGTATCCAGGGGGCGCGGGGGCGCTCACCCCTCCACTTT	CASSIQGARGRSPLHF
TRBV7-9	many	TRBJ2-5	.	TGTGCCAGCAGCTTTGGGGCGGGGACACAAGAGACCCAGTACTTC	CASSFGAGTQETQYF
TRBV5-1	many	TRBJ2-7	.	TGCGCCAGCAGCTCAGTCAGGGGCGGGGACTACGAGCAGTACTTC	CASSSVRGGDYEQYF
TRBV5-1	many	TRBJ2-5	TRBD1	TGCGCCAGCAGCGTTTTGACAGGGGAAGGAGAGACCCAGTACTTC	CASSVLTGEGETQYF
TRBV6-2/TRBV6-3	few	TRBJ1-5	.	TGTGCCAGCAGTTCCCACGGGGCGATCACCAATCAGCCCCAGCATTTT	CASSSHGAITNQPQHF
TRBV6-2/TRBV6-3	many	TRBJ2-4	.	TGTGCCAGCAGTTACTTTGGCAGTTTTATTCAGTACTTC	CASSYFGSFIQYF
TRBV29-1	many	TRBJ1-2	TRBD1	TGCAGCGTGGACTCACAGGGGAGTCACTATGGCTACACCTTC	CSVDSQGSHYGYTF
TRBV4-2	many	TRBJ2-1	.	TGTGCCAGCAGCCAAGACCTATATACGAGCTCCTACAATGAGCAGTTCTTC	CASSQDLYTSSYNEQFF
TRBV4-2	.	TRBJ2-1	TRBD2	TGTGCCAGCAGCCAAGTCGATCAATCTAGCGGGGGTAGCGGGCAGTTCTTC	CASSQVDQSSGGSGQFF
TRBV6-6	many	TRBJ2-1	TRBD2	TGTGCCAGCAGTTACCTGGGTGGGGGAGGGTCCTACAATGAGCAGTTCTTC	CASSYLGGGGSYNEQFF
TRBV29-1	many	TRBJ2-3	TRBD2	TGCAGCGTCGGACAGGGGCCCTCCATAGCGGGGGGGCTGACAGATACGCAGTATTTT	CSVGQGPSIAGGLTDTQYF
TRBV5-1	.	TRBJ2-5	TRBD2	TGCGCCAGCAGCTTAACCCCTAGCGGGGGGGCGGAGACCCAGTACTTC	CASSLTPSGGAETQYF
TRBV7-2	few	TRBJ1-3	.	TGTGCCGGTCGAAGGGGGGGCTCTGGAAACACCATATATTTT	CAGRRGGSGNTIYF
TRBV2	.	TRBJ1-2	TRBD1	TGTGCCAGCAGTGTCCGGGACAGGGGATTCTATGGCTACACCTTC	CASSVRDRGFYGYTF
TRBV5-1	many	TRBJ2-7	TRBD2	TGCGCCAGCACGGGGAGGACTAGCGGGGGTACGAGCTCCTACGAGCAGTACTTC	CASTGRTSGGTSSYEQYF
TRBV7-2	.	TRBJ2-7	.	TGTGCCAGCAGCGTGTCCCAAGACATGGGCTACGAGCAGTACTTC	CASSVSQDMGYEQYF
TRBV10-2	.	TRBJ2-5	TRBD1	TGCGCCAGCATAAAGGACAGGGGGCCCCAAGAGACCCAGTACTTC	CASIKDRGPQETQYF
TRBV9	many	TRBJ2-1	.	TGTGCCAGCAGCGTAGGTCATTCCAGGGGGGTCGATGAGCAGTTCTTC	CASSVGHSRGVDEQFF
TRBV2	.	TRBJ2-3	TRBD2	TGTGCCAGAGGCGGGGGGGGGAGCACAGATACGCAGTATTTT	CARGGGGSTDTQYF
TRBV7-9	many	TRBJ2-3	.	TGTGCCAGCAGTTTAGACAAAGGACAGCTCACAGATACGCAGTATTTT	CASSLDKGQLTDTQYF